This T cell receptor (beta chain) originates from a study of CD8+CD57+ T cells in acquired aplastic anemia. The CDR3 spans 12 residues. The V and J ends lost 10 bases and 6 bases respectively, with 13 bases between them. The germline V gene has CDR1 SNHLY and CDR2 FYNNEI. Patients sequenced had flow cytometry evidence of CD8+CD57+ cell expansion. Profiles of TCR beta VDJ and CDR3 were generated from a genomic DNA template. TCRdb ran MiXCR on the reads and lists one entry per CDR3 protein. The sample carries roughly 500,000 distinct CDR3 sequences, approximately 33% recorded once. This clonotype originated in a human donor with aplastic anemia. V is TRBV2 and J is TRBJ2-1, with D perhaps matching TRBD2 (6 bases). The sequencing input was sorted CD4+, CD8+, or CD8+CD57+ T cells (not recorded which) from PBMCs. CDR3 in amino acids: CATRDWGNEQFF. The CDR3 coding sequence is TGTGCCACCCGGGACTGGGGCAATGAGCAGTTCTTC.